Included here is one T cell receptor beta chain sequence, with context. The entry originates in a study of blood T cell repertoires in COVID-19. Overall study: PBMCs, B-cell-depleted T cells, or T cells were the source of the cDNA or gDNA that made up the material.

The CDR3 runs 15 residues. Trimming took 4 bases from V and 7 from J; bases not matched to a gene: 6. Per germline, CDR1 SGHDT and CDR2 YYEEEE. Per the original data handling: Cell counts per sample came from amplifying reference gene primers. Generated by immunoSEQ multiplex PCR, the TCRdb table keeps only in-frame clones and is missing some. D and trimming were read from the DNA, whereas the V and J calls and clone size are those reported in that table. Of 250,000 to 350,000 clones detected, over 75% appear once; the ten largest clones hold less than 6%. The clonotype originates from a woman younger than 45 who had recovered from COVID-19. Specimen: PBMCs or T cells enriched from blood (not recorded which). The V gene is TRBV5-6, the J gene TRBJ1-5; 12 bases fit TRBD1. The CDR3 DNA is TGTGCCAGCAGCCCCGGGACAGGGGGCAGGCAGCCCCAGCATTTT. This gives the protein CASSPGTGGRQPQHF. Supplemented by reference TRBV5-6 and TRBJ1-5, the full variable domain reads DAGVTQSPTHLIKTRGQQVTLRCSPKSGHDTVSWYQQALGQGPQFIFQYYEEEERQRGNFPDRFSGHQFPNYSSELNVNALLLGDSALYLCASSPGTGGRQPQHFGDGTRLSIL.